This T cell receptor (beta chain) was captured by sequencing in a study of early T cells in non-severe SARS-CoV-2 infection. On the study more broadly: Sequencing used unsorted whole-blood bulk RNA, so chains lack pairing.

Findings of the study overall: There was a bias toward anti-spike CD8 responses in VDJdb matching, which missed private and CD4 specificities.

Individual cDNA molecules received unique molecular identifiers. Each CDR3 protein gets one entry after TCRdb re-called the 5' RACE reads with MiXCR. The sample has 27,000 or so distinct CDR3 sequences, about 2.9% seen once. Trimming took 5 bases from V and 6 from J, leaving 7 bases between them. The CDR3 extends over 12 amino acids. Germline-derived CDR1 and CDR2 are MNHEY and SVGEGT. This clonotype was observed at least ten times. Antigen specificity is unknown. This TCR came from an adult who was a healthcare worker with PCR-confirmed SARS-CoV-2 infection or an uninfected control (not recorded which). The specimen sequenced was whole blood. This sequence joins TRBV6-2 or TRBV6-3 and TRBJ2-2, with D hard to call. The CDR3 loop is CASSPLPGELFF. In nucleotides, the CDR3 is TGTGCCAGCAGTCCCCTCCCCGGGGAGCTGTTTTTT.